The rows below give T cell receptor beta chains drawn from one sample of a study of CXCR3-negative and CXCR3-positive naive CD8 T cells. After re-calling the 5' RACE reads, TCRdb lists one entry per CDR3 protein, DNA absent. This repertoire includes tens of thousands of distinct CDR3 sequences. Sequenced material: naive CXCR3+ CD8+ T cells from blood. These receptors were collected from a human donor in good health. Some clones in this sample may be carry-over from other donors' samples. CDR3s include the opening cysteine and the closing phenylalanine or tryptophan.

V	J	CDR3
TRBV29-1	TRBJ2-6	CSVEGYPGANVLTF
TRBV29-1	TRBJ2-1	CSVRDSSYYNEQFF
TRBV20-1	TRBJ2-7	CSAPDIKALYEQYF
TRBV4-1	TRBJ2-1	CASSQVDEQFF
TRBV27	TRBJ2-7	CASSPYLAGLSYEQYF
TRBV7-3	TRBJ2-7	CASSQAGGDEQYF
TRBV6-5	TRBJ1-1	CASSSGVMNTEAFF
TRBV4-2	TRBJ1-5	CASSQEGRGGQPQHF
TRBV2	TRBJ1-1	CASSVRTGGLNTEAFF
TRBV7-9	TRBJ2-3	CASSLFGGGSTDTQYF
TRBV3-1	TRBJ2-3	CASSQAQLAASMDTQYF
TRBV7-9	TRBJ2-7	CASNHWQGSSYEQYF
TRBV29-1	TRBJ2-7	CSVEELGSEQYF
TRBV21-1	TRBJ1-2	CASIEKTADYTYGYTF
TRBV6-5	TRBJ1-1	CASSRTWGTEAFF
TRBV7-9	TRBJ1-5	CASSFGQGIGRNQPQHF
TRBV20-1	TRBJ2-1	CSASDGGLVNEQFF
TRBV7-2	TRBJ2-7	CASSLSPGSEQYF
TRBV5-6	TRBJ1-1	CASSPTGGVGTEAFF
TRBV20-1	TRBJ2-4	CSARTMAELNIQYF